The 9 T cell receptor beta chains in this list originate from one sample, sequenced in a study of identical twins. TCRdb independently ran MiXCR on the 5' RACE reads; one entry per CDR3 protein. The profile shows roughly 200,000 distinct CDR3 sequences, around 8% of them singletons. The data also belong to a second study, concerning yellow fever vaccine responses in identical twins.

Material for sequencing was memory (CD45RO+) T cells sorted from blood. All receptors derive from a woman under 30 in good health.

This clonotype was observed at least ten times. This chain connects TRBV24-1 to TRBJ2-1; 8 nucleotides align to TRBD2. With 4 bases clipped from V and 1 base from J, the junction kept 5 bases outside the gene matches. The CDR3 spans 16 residues. Germline V gives CDR1 KGHDR, CDR2 SFDVKD. The DNA of the CDR3 is TGTGCCACCAGTGAGTCAAGCGGGAGTTCCTACAATGAGCAGTTCTTC. Translated, it gives CATSESSGSSYNEQFF.

This clonotype has just a few counts. The rearrangement links TRBV2 to TRBJ2-3; the D gene could be TRBD1 or TRBD2 (5 bases each). Per germline, CDR1 SNHLY and CDR2 FYNNEI. Between the trimmed V and J ends, which lost 6 bases and 0 bases, there was a span of 19 bases. The CDR3 is 17 residues long. The CDR3 DNA is TGTGCCAGCAGCGCCGACGGTAGGGGACCTAGCACAGATACGCAGTATTTT. This gives the protein CASSADGRGPSTDTQYF. The variable domain in full, with the rest retrieved from reference TRBV2 and TRBJ2-3, is EPEVTQTPSHQVTQMGQEVILRCVPISNHLYFYWYRQILGQKVEFLVSFYNNEISEKSEIFDDQFSVERPDGSNFTLKIRSTKLEDSAMYFCASSADGRGPSTDTQYFGPGTRLTVL.

Only a few counts were recorded for this clonotype. The chain couples TRBV25-1 to TRBJ1-1; D gene uncertain. The CDR3 loop spans 15 amino acids. With 1 base removed from V and 1 base from J, the gap between germline ends came to 10 bases. Germline assignment: CDR1 MGHDK and CDR2 SYGVNS. The CDR3 is CASSESSRRNTEAFF. DNA of the CDR3: TGTGCCAGCAGTGAATCCTCTCGGAGGAACACTGAAGCTTTCTTT.

The sample holds many counts of this clonotype. J is TRBJ2-1 and V is TRBV7-2; TRBD2 is a possible D gene (6 bases). Germline values: CDR1 SGHTA, CDR2 FQGNSA. The CDR3 is 16 amino acids. V lost 1 base to trimming and J lost 3 bases, with 13 bases between them. CDR3 protein: CASSLVSGVYYNEQFF. For the CDR3, the DNA is TGTGCCAGCAGCTTAGTTTCGGGAGTCTACTACAATGAGCAGTTCTTC.

This clonotype turned up a few times. The CDR3 nucleotides are TGTGCCAGCAGCCAAGATGCGCCGCGGGGCACCGGGGAGCTGTTTTTT. This codes for CASSQDAPRGTGELFF. The V gene is TRBV3-1, the J gene TRBJ2-2, with a possible D match to TRBD2 (6 bases). Germline lookup yields CDR1 LGHDT and CDR2 YNNKEL (reference sequence). Between the trimmed V and J ends, which lost 0 bases and 4 bases, there was a span of 12 bases. This CDR3 spans 16 amino acids.

This clonotype was counted many times. This chain uses TRBV5-1 with TRBJ2-4; 9 bases line up with TRBD1. The J segment lost 8 bases and the V segment lost 3 bases, leaving 9 bases of the junction unmatched. Germline CDR1 reads SGHRS; CDR2 reads YFSETQ. The CDR3 totals 15 residues. CDR3 nucleotide sequence: TGCGCCAGCAGCTCCGGGACAGGGAGGATGGACATTCAGTACTTC. As protein: CASSSGTGRMDIQYF.

This clonotype was found many times. The genes are TRBV29-1 and TRBJ1-2; TRBD1 aligns across 7 bases. J lost 4 bases, V lost 3 bases, and 2 bases had no gene match. Germline V gene data show CDR1 as SQVTM and CDR2 as ANQGSEA. The CDR3 covers 12 residues. CDR3 in amino acids: CSVETGSYGYTF. The CDR3 bases are TGCAGCGTTGAGACAGGGAGCTATGGCTACACCTTC.

This sequence joins TRBV27 and TRBJ2-7, with D maybe TRBD1 (6 bases). The CDR3 is 16 amino acids. V lost 4 bases to trimming and J lost 4 bases, with 20 bases between them. Germline V lookup: CDR1 MNHEY, CDR2 SMNVEV (reference sequence). The CDR3 loop is CASSSTTGRGGYEQYF. The CDR3 DNA reads as TGTGCCAGCAGTTCTACCACGGGCAGGGGTGGGTACGAGCAGTACTTC.

Only a few counts were recorded for this clonotype. This chain uses TRBV5-1 with TRBJ2-1; 10 positions match TRBD1. With 4 bases clipped from V and 6 bases from J, the junction kept 13 bases outside the gene matches. The V gene's germline CDR1 is SGHRS and CDR2 YFSETQ. This CDR3 comprises 17 residues. The CDR3 reads CASSINPGTGARNEQFF. CDR3 bases: TGCGCCAGCAGCATAAACCCCGGGACAGGGGCACGCAATGAGCAGTTCTTC. The full variable domain, its missing parts supplied by reference TRBV5-1 and TRBJ2-1, is KAGVTQTPRYLIKTRGQQVTLSCSPISGHRSVSWYQQTPGQGLQFLFEYFSETQRNKGNFPGRFSGRQFSNSRSEMNVSTLELGDSALYLCASSINPGTGARNEQFFGPGTRLTVL.